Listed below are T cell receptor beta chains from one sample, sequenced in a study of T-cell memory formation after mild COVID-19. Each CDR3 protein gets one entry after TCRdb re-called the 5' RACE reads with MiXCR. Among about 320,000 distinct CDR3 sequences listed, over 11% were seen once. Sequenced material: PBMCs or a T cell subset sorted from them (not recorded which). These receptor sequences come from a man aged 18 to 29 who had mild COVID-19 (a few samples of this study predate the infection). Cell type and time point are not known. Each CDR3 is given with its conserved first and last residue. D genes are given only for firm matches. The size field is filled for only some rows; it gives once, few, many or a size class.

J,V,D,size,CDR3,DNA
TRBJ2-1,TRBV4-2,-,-,CASSQDRREQFF,TGTGCCAGCAGCCAAGATCGGCGTGAGCAGTTCTTC
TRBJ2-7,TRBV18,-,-,CASSPPARGLAYEQYF,TGTGCCAGCTCACCACCGGCCCGGGGGCTCGCCTACGAGCAGTACTTC
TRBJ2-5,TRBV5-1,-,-,CASSLFIYEETQYF,TGCGCCAGCAGCTTGTTCATCTACGAGGAGACCCAGTACTTC
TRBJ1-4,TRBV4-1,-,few,CASSRSRGSDEKLFF,TGCGCCAGCAGCCGATCGAGGGGCAGCGATGAAAAACTGTTTTTT
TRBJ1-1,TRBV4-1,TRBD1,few,CASSLGDREDTEAFF,TGCGCCAGCAGCCTAGGGGACAGGGAGGACACTGAAGCTTTCTTT
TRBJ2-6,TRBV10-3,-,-,CAISESGAGGSGANVLTF,TGTGCCATCAGTGAGTCTGGAGCAGGAGGCTCTGGGGCCAACGTCCTGACTTTC
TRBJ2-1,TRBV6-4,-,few,CASSEEGGPYNEQFF,TGTGCCAGCAGTGAAGAGGGGGGCCCCTACAATGAGCAGTTCTTC
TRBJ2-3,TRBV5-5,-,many,CASSLDPGMTDTQYF,TGTGCCAGCAGCTTGGATCCAGGGATGACAGATACGCAGTATTTT
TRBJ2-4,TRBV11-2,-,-,CASSAGGLGILAKNIQYF,TGTGCCAGCAGCGCCGGTGGTCTAGGTATTCTGGCCAAAAACATTCAGTACTTC
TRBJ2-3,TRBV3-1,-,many,CASSLRGPDTQYF,TGTGCCAGCAGCCTGAGAGGGCCGGATACGCAGTATTTT
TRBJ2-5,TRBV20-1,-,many,CSSSSNAGGETQYF,TGCAGCTCAAGTTCCAACGCCGGAGGAGAGACCCAGTACTTC
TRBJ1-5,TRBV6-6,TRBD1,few,CASQDRADQPQHF,TGTGCCAGCCAGGACAGGGCCGATCAGCCCCAGCATTTT
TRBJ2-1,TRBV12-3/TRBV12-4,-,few,CASSRGTVEFF,TGTGCCAGCAGCCGCGGGACAGTTGAGTTCTTC
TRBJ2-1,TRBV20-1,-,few,CSADNYNEQFF,TGCAGTGCTGACAACTACAATGAGCAGTTCTTC
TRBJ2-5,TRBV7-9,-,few,CASSHGGETQYF,TGTGCCAGCAGTCATGGAGGGGAGACCCAGTACTTC
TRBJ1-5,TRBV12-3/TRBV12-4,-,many,CASRAGDEFGQPQHF,TGTGCCAGCAGGGCCGGAGATGAATTTGGTCAGCCCCAGCATTTT
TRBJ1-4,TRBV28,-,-,CASSSGQSNEKLFF,TGTGCCAGCAGTTCCGGACAGAGTAATGAAAAACTGTTTTTT
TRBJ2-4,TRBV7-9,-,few,CASSYGTDNIQYF,TGTGCCAGCAGCTACGGGACGGATAACATTCAGTACTTC
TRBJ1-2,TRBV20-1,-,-,CSARHPSSYGYTF,TGCAGTGCTAGACATCCGTCTAGCTATGGCTACACCTTC
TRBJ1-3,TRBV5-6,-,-,CASSAPTGSGNTIYF,TGTGCCAGCAGCGCCCCAACAGGCTCTGGAAACACCATATATTTT
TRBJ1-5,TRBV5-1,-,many,CASSLTGAGQPQHF,TGCGCCAGCAGCTTGACGGGGGCCGGTCAGCCCCAGCATTTT
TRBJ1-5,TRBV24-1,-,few,CATPRRETISNQPQHF,TGTGCCACCCCTAGGAGGGAGACAATCAGCAATCAGCCCCAGCATTTT
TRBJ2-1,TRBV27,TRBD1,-,CASSTDRVNEQFF,TGTGCCAGCAGTACGGACAGGGTGAATGAGCAGTTCTTC
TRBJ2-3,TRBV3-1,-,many,CASSQAWRSTDTQYF,TGTGCCAGCAGCCAAGCTTGGCGGAGCACAGATACGCAGTATTTT
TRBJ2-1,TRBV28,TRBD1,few,CASKGTGGKEQFF,TGTGCCAGCAAGGGGACAGGGGGAAAGGAGCAGTTCTTC
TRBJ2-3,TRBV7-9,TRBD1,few,CASSSRDRGPPDTQYF,TGTGCCAGCAGCTCCCGGGACAGGGGGCCGCCAGATACGCAGTATTTT
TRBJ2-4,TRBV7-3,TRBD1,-,CASSLNLQGDIQYF,TGTGCCAGCAGCTTAAATCTGCAGGGGGACATTCAGTACTTC
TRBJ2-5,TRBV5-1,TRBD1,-,CASSLTGTEIGTQYF,TGCGCCAGCAGCCTAACCGGGACAGAAATTGGGACCCAGTACTTC
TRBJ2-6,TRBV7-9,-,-,CASSHRAGANVLTF,TGTGCCAGCAGCCACAGGGCTGGGGCCAACGTCCTGACTTTC
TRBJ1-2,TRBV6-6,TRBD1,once,CASTKDRVEYGYTF,TGTGCCAGCACCAAGGACAGGGTGGAGTATGGCTACACCTTC
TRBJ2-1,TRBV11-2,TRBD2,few,CASSSRSRGGSYNEQFF,TGTGCCAGCAGCTCCAGGTCGCGGGGGGGCTCCTACAATGAGCAGTTCTTC
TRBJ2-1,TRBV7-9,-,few,CASSLGDTYNEQFF,TGTGCCAGCAGCTTAGGAGACACGTACAATGAGCAGTTCTTC
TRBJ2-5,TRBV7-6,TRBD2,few,CASSLGAGLAGQETQYF,TGTGCCAGCAGCTTAGGGGCGGGGCTAGCGGGGCAAGAGACCCAGTACTTC
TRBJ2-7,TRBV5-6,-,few,CASSLRDYEQYF,TGTGCCAGCAGCTTGCGAGACTACGAGCAGTACTTC
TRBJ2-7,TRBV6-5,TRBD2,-,CASSPWRGYSEQYF,TGTGCCAGCAGTCCCTGGCGGGGGTACTCCGAGCAGTACTTC
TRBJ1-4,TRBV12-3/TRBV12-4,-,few,CASSFGRGTTNEKLFF,TGTGCCAGCAGTTTCGGCCGCGGCACAACTAATGAAAAACTGTTTTTT
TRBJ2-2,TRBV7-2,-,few,CASSRSIWGDTGELFF,TGTGCCAGCAGCCGTAGTATATGGGGAGACACCGGGGAGCTGTTTTTT
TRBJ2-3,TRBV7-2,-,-,CASSQGRKTDTQYF,TGTGCCAGCAGCCAAGGAAGGAAAACAGATACGCAGTATTTT
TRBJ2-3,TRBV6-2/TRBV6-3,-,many,CASSSNEADTQYF,TGTGCCAGCAGTTCCAATGAGGCCGATACGCAGTATTTT
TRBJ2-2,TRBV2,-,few,CASSEDHTGELFF,TGTGCCAGCAGTGAAGACCACACCGGGGAGCTGTTTTTT
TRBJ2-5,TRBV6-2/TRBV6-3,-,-,CASSMYGLQETQYF,TGTGCCAGCAGTATGTACGGCCTCCAAGAGACCCAGTACTTC
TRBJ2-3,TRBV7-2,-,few,CASSTWSDTQYF,TGTGCCAGCAGCACCTGGTCGGATACGCAGTATTTT